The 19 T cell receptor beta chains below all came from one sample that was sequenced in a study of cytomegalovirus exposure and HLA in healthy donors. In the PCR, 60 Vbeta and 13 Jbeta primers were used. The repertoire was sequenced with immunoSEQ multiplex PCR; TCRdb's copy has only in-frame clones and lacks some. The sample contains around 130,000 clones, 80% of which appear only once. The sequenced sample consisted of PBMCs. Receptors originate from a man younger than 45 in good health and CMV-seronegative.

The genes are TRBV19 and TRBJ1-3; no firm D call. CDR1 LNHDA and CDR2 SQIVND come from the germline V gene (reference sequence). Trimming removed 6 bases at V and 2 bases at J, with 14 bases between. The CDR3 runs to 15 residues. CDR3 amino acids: CASSPVEGAGNTIYF. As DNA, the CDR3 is TGTGCCAGTAGCCCGGTGGAGGGAGCTGGAAACACCATATATTTT.

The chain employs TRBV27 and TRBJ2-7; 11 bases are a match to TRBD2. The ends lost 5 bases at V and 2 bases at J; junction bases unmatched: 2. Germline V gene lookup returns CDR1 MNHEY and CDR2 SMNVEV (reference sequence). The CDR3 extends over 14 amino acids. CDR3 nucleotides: TGTGCCAGCAGTCGACTAGCGGGAACCTACGAGCAGTACTTC. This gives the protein CASSRLAGTYEQYF.

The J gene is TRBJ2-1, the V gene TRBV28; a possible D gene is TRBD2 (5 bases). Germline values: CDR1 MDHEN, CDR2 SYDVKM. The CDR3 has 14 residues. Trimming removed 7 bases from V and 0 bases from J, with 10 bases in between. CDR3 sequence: CASKLALSYNEQFF. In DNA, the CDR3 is TGTGCCAGCAAGTTAGCGCTCTCCTACAATGAGCAGTTCTTC.

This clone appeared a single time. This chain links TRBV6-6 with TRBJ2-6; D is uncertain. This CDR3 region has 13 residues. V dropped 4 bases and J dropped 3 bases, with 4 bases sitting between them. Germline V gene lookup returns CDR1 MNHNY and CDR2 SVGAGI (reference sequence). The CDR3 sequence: CASSSFGANVLTF. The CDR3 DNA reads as TGTGCCAGCAGTTCCTTTGGGGCCAACGTCCTGACTTTC.

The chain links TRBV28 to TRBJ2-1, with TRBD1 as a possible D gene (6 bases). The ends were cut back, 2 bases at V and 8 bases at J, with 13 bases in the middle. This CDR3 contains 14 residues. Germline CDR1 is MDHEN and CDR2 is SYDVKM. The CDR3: CASSLGGRQDEQFF. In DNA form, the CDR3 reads TGTGCCAGCAGTTTAGGGGGCCGGCAGGATGAGCAGTTCTTC. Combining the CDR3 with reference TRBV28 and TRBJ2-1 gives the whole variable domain DVKVTQSSRYLVKRTGEKVFLECVQDMDHENMFWYRQDPGLGLRLIYFSYDVKMKEKGDIPEGYSVSREKKERFSLILESASTNQTSMYLCASSLGGRQDEQFFGPGTRLTVL.

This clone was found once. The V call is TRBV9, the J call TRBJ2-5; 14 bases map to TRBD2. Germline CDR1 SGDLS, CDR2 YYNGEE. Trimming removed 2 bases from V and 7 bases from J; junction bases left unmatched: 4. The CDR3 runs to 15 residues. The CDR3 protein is CASSVGLAGEATQYF. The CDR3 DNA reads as TGTGCCAGCAGCGTGGGACTAGCGGGAGAAGCGACCCAGTACTTC.

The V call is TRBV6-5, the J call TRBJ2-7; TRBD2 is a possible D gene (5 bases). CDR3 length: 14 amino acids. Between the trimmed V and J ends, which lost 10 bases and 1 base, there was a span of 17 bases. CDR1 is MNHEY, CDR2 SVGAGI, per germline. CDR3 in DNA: TGTGCCACCAAGAAACGACTAAGATCCTACGAGCAGTACTTC. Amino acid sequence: CATKKRLRSYEQYF.

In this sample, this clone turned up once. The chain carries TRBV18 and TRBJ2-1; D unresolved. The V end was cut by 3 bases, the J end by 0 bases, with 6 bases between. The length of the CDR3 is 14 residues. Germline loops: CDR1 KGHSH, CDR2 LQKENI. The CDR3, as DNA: TGTGCCAGCTCACCTGGAGCCTCCTACAATGAGCAGTTCTTC. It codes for CASSPGASYNEQFF.

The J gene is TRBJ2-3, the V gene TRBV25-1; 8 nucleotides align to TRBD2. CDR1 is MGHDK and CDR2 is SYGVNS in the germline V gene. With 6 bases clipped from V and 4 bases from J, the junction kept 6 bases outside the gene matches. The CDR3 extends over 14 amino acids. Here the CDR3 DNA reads TGTGCCAGCAGACTTAGCGGGAAGGCAGATACGCAGTATTTT. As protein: CASRLSGKADTQYF.

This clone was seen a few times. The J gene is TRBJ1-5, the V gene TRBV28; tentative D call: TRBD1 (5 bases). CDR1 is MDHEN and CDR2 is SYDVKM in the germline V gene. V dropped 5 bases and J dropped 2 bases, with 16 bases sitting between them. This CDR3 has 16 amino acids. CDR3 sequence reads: CASSPPGGGRNQPQHF. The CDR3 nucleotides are TGTGCCAGCAGTCCCCCCGGGGGTGGTCGCAATCAGCCCCAGCATTTT.

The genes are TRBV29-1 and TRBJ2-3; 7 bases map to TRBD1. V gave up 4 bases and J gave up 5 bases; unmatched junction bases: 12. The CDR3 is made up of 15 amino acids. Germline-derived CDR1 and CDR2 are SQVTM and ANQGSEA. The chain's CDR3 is CSVAQGQHNQDTQYF. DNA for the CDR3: TGCAGCGTTGCTCAGGGACAGCATAATCAAGATACGCAGTATTTT.

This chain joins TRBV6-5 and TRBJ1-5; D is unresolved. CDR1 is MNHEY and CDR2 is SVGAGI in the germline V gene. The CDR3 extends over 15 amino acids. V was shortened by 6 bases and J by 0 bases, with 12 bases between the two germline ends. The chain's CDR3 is CASSPRVYSNQPQHF. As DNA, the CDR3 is TGTGCCAGCAGCCCCCGGGTGTATAGCAATCAGCCCCAGCATTTT.

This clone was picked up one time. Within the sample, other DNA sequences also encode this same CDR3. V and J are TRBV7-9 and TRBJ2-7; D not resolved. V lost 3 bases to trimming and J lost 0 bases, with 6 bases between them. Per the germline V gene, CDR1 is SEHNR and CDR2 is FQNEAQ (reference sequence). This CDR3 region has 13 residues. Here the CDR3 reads CASSLVSSYEQYF. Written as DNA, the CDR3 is TGTGCCAGCAGCTTGGTCAGCTCCTACGAGCAGTACTTC.

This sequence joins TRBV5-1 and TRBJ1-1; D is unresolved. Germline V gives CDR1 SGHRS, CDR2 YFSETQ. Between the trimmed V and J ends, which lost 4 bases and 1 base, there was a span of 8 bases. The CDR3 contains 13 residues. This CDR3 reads CASSLVPNTEAFF. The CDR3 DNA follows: TGCGCCAGCAGCCTCGTTCCGAACACTGAAGCTTTCTTT. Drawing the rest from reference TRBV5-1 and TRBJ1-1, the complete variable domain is KAGVTQTPRYLIKTRGQQVTLSCSPISGHRSVSWYQQTPGQGLQFLFEYFSETQRNKGNFPGRFSGRQFSNSRSEMNVSTLELGDSALYLCASSLVPNTEAFFGQGTRLTVV.

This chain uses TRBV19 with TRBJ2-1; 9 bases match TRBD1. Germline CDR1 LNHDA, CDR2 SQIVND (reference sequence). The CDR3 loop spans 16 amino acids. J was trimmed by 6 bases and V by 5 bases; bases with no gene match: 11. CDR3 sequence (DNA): TGTGCCAGTAGTTGGCCGGACAGGGGCGGGAGCAATGAGCAGTTCTTC. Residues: CASSWPDRGGSNEQFF.

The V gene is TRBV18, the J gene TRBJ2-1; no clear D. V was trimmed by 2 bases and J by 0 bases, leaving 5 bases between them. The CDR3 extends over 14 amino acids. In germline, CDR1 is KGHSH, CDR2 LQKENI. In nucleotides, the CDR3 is TGTGCCAGCTCACCAACTCGCTCCTACAATGAGCAGTTCTTC. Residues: CASSPTRSYNEQFF.

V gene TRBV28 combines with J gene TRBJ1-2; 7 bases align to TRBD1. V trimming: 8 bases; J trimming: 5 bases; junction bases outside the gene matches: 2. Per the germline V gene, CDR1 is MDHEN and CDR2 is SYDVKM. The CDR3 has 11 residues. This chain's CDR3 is CASLQGYGYTF. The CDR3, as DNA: TGTGCCAGCCTACAGGGGTATGGCTACACCTTC.

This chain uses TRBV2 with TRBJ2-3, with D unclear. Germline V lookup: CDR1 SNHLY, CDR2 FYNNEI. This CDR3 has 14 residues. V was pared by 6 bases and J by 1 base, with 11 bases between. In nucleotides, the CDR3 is TGTGCCAGCAGAACAGAACCGGGCACAGATACGCAGTATTTT. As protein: CASRTEPGTDTQYF.

The DNA for the CDR3 is TGTGCCAGCAGCGAAGACAGCTTTCGGTATGGCTACACCTTC. This sequence encodes CASSEDSFRYGYTF. This chain connects TRBV7-2 to TRBJ1-2; possible D gene TRBD1, 5 bases. Germline V gene lookup returns CDR1 SGHTA and CDR2 FQGNSA. There are 14 residues in the CDR3. Trimming pared 5 bases from V and 5 bases from J, leaving 15 bases between.